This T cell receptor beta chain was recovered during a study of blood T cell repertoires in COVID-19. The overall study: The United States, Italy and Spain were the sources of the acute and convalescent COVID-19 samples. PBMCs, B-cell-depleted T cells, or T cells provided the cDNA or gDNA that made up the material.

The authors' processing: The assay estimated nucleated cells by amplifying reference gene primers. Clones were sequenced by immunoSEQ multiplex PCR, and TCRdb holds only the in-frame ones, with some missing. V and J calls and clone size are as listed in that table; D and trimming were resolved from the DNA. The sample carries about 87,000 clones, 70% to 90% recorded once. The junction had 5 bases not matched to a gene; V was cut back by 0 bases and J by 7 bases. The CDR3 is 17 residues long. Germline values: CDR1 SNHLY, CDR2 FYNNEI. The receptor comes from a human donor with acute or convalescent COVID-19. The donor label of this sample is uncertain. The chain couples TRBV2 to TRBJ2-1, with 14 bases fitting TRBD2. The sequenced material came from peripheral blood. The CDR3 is CASSEARTSGGWNEQFF. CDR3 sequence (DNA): TGTGCCAGCAGTGAAGCAAGGACTAGCGGGGGGTGGAATGAGCAGTTCTTC.